This T cell receptor (beta chain) was sequenced for a study of T cells in Graves' hyperthyroidism and ophthalmopathy. Study-wide results and caveats: Model-based prediction identified ophthalmopathy a median about 6.8 months prior to its onset.

Amplification yielded TCR beta CDR3 regions, with RNA transcripts as the source. TCR CDR3 regions were first amplified by RT-PCR with HTBI primers. TCRdb used MiXCR to reprocess the multiplex PCR reads, holding one entry per CDR3 protein. The data show 490,000 or so distinct CDR3 sequences, 20% to 25% seen once. Worth noting for this clonotype: Its antigen is not known.

Looked up from germline, CDR1 is MGHRA and CDR2 is YSYEKL. The CDR3 has 15 amino acids. V was cut by 2 bases and J by 0 bases, with 8 bases left in between. The origin of this receptor is a woman in her seventies with Graves' ophthalmopathy. Sequenced sample: blood. The chain links TRBV4-1 to TRBJ2-1, with D perhaps being TRBD1 or TRBD2 (5 bases each). The CDR3 region is CASSQTGTSYNEQFF. In nucleotides, the CDR3 is TGCGCCAGCAGCCAAACCGGGACCTCCTACAATGAGCAGTTCTTC.